This T cell receptor (beta chain) was sequenced during a study of blood T cell repertoires in COVID-19. Study summary: The study drew acute and convalescent COVID-19 samples from the United States, Italy and Spain. PBMCs, B-cell-depleted T cells, or T cells provided the cDNA or gDNA that made up the material.

Authors' methods: Scientists estimated how many nucleated cells there were by amplifying reference gene primers. Clones were read by immunoSEQ multiplex PCR, and TCRdb kept only the in-frame ones, dropping some. The V and J calls and clone size come from that table; D and trimming were worked out from the DNA. The sample lists about 200,000 clones, over 75% occurring once. V dropped 6 bases and J dropped 7; count of bases not matched to a gene: 8. There are 14 residues in the CDR3. Germline assignment: CDR1 LNHDA and CDR2 SQIVND (reference sequence). The clonotype comes from a man older than 75 with acute or convalescent COVID-19. The rearrangement links TRBV19 to TRBJ1-1; 10 bases are a match to TRBD1. The sequenced sample was peripheral blood. In nucleotides, the CDR3 is TGTGCCAGTAGAGCCCGGGACAGGGGCAGTGAAGCTTTCTTT. This translates into CASRARDRGSEAFF. Full variable domain (rest looked up from reference TRBV19 and TRBJ1-1): DGGITQSPKYLFRKEGQNVTLSCEQNLNHDAMYWYRQDPGQGLRLIYYSQIVNDFQKGDIAEGYSVSREKKESFPLTVTSAQKNPTAFYLCASRARDRGSEAFFGQGTRLTVV.